This is a list of T cell receptor beta chains from one sample in a study of shared clonotypes between healthy human individuals. Using immunoSEQ multiplex PCR, the repertoire was profiled, and TCRdb retains in-frame clones only, with some absent. The sample has about 730,000 clones, 55% to 75% seen once; the top ten hold over 1.5%. The sequencing sample was made of memory CD4+ T cells sorted from blood. The receptor source for this set is a woman in her 30s in good health. Both conserved end residues are trimmed from each CDR3. Fields, in order: V gene, J gene, CDR3 protein.

V: TRBV25-1; J: TRBJ2-7; CDR3: ASRTMTGTHAYEQY
V: TRBV29-1; J: TRBJ2-7; CDR3: SVAWDLEQY
V: TRBV28; J: TRBJ2-7; CDR3: ASSTTGAHEQY
V: TRBV5-1; J: TRBJ1-4; CDR3: ASKVGINKEKLF
V: TRBV7-9; J: TRBJ2-1; CDR3: ASSLREQGGNEQF
V: TRBV30; J: TRBJ1-2; CDR3: AWSSKQLDGYT
V: TRBV7-2; J: TRBJ2-7; CDR3: ASSLPQVYEQY
V: TRBV10-1; J: TRBJ2-2; CDR3: ASRGDYTGELF
V: TRBV5-1; J: TRBJ2-1; CDR3: ASSLDSGAYNEQF
V: TRBV19; J: TRBJ2-7; CDR3: ASSVQGVGEQY
V: TRBV28; J: TRBJ1-1; CDR3: ASLRGRFEAF
V: TRBV20-1; J: TRBJ2-3; CDR3: SARNSDTQY
V: TRBV30; J: TRBJ2-1; CDR3: AWSSGLENEQF
V: TRBV6-1; J: TRBJ1-4; CDR3: ASSESRANEKLF
V: TRBV2; J: TRBJ2-2; CDR3: ASSVGRARGELF
V: TRBV2; J: TRBJ1-2; CDR3: ASSPPTGNYGYT
V: TRBV30; J: TRBJ2-7; CDR3: ACTKRDRGRYEQY
V: TRBV19; J: TRBJ2-7; CDR3: ASSPRLAGGPYEQY
V: TRBV28; J: TRBJ2-3; CDR3: ASSLEVTDTQY
V: TRBV7-9; J: TRBJ2-7; CDR3: ASSLDRARGEQY
V: TRBV2; J: TRBJ1-2; CDR3: ASSEGRGRGGYT
V: TRBV5-1; J: TRBJ2-6; CDR3: ASSLVVDSGANVLT
V: TRBV28; J: TRBJ2-2; CDR3: ASSLGTSGTGELF
V: TRBV27; J: TRBJ2-3; CDR3: ASSSRVVGDTQY
V: TRBV30; J: TRBJ2-1; CDR3: AWLTPSSYNEQF
V: TRBV18; J: TRBJ2-7; CDR3: ASSSGNGYEQY
V: TRBV6-1; J: TRBJ1-3; CDR3: ASSEAKLGRWASGNTIY
V: TRBV27; J: TRBJ2-7; CDR3: ASRMRQGSYYEQY
V: TRBV5-6; J: TRBJ2-2; CDR3: ASSLRRDFNTGELF
V: TRBV10-2; J: TRBJ2-5; CDR3: ASSEAGVRETQY
V: TRBV30; J: TRBJ1-6; CDR3: AWNKVQRNSPLH
V: TRBV14; J: TRBJ2-1; CDR3: ASSLIAGATGQF
V: TRBV15; J: TRBJ2-7; CDR3: ATSRERGTGAYEQY
V: TRBV7-2; J: TRBJ2-6; CDR3: ASSLGTYSGANVLT
V: TRBV18; J: TRBJ2-1; CDR3: ASSEWDSSYNEQF
V: TRBV28; J: TRBJ2-1; CDR3: ASKSRVPYNEQF
V: TRBV5-4; J: TRBJ2-5; CDR3: ASSLAGGPGETQY
V: TRBV6-4; J: TRBJ2-5; CDR3: ASSDVSEGVQETQY
V: TRBV18; J: TRBJ2-3; CDR3: ASSPKRSRSSDTQY
V: TRBV18; J: TRBJ2-5; CDR3: ASSPGGSETQY
V: TRBV28; J: TRBJ2-3; CDR3: ASSHRVGDGTDTQY
V: TRBV2; J: TRBJ2-3; CDR3: ASSAGRTAGDTQY